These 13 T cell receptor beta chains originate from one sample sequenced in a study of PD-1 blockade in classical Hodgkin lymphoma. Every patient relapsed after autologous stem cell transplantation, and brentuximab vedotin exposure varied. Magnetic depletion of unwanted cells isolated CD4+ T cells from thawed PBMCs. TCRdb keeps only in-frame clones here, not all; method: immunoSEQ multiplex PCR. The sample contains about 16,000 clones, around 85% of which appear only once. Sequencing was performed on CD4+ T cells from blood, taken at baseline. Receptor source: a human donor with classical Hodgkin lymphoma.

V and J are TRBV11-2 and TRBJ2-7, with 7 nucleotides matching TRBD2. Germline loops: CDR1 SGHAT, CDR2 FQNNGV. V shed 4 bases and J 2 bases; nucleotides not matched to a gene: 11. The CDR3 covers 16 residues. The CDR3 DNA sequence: TGTGCCAGCAGCTCCCAGGGAGGGGACCTTGCCTACGAGCAGTACTTC. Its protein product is CASSSQGGDLAYEQYF. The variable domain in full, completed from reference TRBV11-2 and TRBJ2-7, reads EAGVAQSPRYKIIEKRQSVAFWCNPISGHATLYWYQQILGQGPKLLIQFQNNGVVDDSQLPKDRFSAERLKGVDSTLKIQPAKLEDSAVYLCASSSQGGDLAYEQYFGPGTRLTVT.

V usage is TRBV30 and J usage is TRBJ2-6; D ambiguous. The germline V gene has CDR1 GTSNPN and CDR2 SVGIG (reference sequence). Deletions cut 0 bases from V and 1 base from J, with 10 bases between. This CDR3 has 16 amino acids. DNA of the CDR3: TGTGCCTGGAGTGTTAAGGGTTTTTCTGGGGCCAACGTCCTGACTTTC. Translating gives CAWSVKGFSGANVLTF.

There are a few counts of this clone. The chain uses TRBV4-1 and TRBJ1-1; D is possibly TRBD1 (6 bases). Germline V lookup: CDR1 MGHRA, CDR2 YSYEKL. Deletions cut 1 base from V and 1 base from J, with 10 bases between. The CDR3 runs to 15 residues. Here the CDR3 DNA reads TGCGCCAGCAGCCAAGCGGGGGCCGAGAACACTGAAGCTTTCTTT. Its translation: CASSQAGAENTEAFF.

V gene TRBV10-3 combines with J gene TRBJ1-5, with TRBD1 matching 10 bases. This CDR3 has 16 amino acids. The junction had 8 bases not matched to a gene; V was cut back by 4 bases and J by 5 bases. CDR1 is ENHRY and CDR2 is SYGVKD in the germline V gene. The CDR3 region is CAISGKDGTGDQPQHF. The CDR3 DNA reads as TGTGCCATCAGTGGGAAAGACGGGACAGGGGATCAGCCCCAGCATTTT.

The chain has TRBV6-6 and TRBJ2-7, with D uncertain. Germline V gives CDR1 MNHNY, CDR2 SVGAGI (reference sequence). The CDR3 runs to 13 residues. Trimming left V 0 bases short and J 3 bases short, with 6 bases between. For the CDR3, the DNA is TGTGCCAGCAGTTACTCGACCGGCTACGAGCAGTACTTC. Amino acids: CASSYSTGYEQYF.

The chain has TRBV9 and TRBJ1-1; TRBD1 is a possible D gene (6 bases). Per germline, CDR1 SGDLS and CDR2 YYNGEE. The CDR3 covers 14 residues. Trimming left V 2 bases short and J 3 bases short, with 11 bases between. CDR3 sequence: CASSVMGGDTEAFF. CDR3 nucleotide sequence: TGTGCCAGCAGCGTCATGGGGGGCGACACTGAAGCTTTCTTT. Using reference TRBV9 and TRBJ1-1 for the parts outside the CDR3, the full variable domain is DSGVTQTPKHLITATGQRVTLRCSPRSGDLSVYWYQQSLDQGLQFLIQYYNGEERAKGNILERFSAQQFPDLHSELNLSSLELGDSALYFCASSVMGGDTEAFFGQGTRLTVV.

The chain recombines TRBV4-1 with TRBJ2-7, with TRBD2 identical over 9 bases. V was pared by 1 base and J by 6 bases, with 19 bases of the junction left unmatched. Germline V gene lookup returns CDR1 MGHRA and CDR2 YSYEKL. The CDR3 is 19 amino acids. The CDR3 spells CASSQVSPAGGFSISEQYF. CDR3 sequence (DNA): TGCGCCAGCAGCCAAGTTTCCCCAGCGGGAGGTTTCTCCATTTCCGAGCAGTACTTC.

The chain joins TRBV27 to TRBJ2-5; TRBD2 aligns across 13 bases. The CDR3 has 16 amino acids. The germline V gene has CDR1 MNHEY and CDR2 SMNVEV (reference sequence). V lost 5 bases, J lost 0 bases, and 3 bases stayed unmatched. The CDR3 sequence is CASSQLAGGYQETQYF. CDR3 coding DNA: TGTGCCAGCAGTCAACTAGCGGGGGGGTACCAAGAGACCCAGTACTTC.

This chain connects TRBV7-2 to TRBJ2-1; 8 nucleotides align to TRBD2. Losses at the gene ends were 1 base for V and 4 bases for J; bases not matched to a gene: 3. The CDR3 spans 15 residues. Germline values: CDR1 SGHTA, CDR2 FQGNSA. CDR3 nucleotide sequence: TGTGCCAGCAGCTTAGAGGGGACTAGGTACAATGAGCAGTTCTTC. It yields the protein CASSLEGTRYNEQFF.

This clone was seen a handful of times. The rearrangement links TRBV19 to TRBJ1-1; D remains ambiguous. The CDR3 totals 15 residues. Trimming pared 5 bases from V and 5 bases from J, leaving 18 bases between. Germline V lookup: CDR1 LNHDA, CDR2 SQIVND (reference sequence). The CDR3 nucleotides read TGTGCCAGTAGTCCCCTCACTTCGGAGGAGACTGAAGCTTTCTTT. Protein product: CASSPLTSEETEAFF.

The CDR3 region has the DNA TGTGCCTGGAGTCAGGGGTTCCAAGAGACCCAGTACTTC. Protein product: CAWSQGFQETQYF. This chain joins TRBV30 and TRBJ2-5, with a possible D match to TRBD1 (6 bases). There are 13 residues in the CDR3. Per germline, CDR1 GTSNPN and CDR2 SVGIG (reference sequence). V lost 2 bases, J lost 1 base, and 8 bases lay in between.

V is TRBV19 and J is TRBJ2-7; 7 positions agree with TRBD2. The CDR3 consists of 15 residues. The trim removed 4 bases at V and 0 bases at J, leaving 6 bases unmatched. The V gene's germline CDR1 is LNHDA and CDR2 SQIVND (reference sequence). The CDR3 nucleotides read TGTGCCAGTAGTACTCTAGCGGAAAGCTCCTACGAGCAGTACTTC. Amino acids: CASSTLAESSYEQYF.

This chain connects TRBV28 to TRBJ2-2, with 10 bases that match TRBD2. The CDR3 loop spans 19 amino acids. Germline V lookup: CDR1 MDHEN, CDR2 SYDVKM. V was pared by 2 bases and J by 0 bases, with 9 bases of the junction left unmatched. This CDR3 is CASSLQSSGSVANTGELFF. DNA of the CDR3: TGTGCCAGCAGTTTACAGTCTAGCGGGAGCGTCGCGAACACCGGGGAGCTGTTTTTT.